This T cell receptor beta chain comes out of a study of cytomegalovirus exposure and HLA in healthy donors. Study in general: Clustering assigned 70% to 90% of the roughly 380 genotyped donors to the Caucasian-associated ancestry cluster. Study results and limitations: TCR beta V- and J-gene trimming, according to a later analysis, was linked to a missense DCLRE1C variant. For most TCR beta V segments, an earlier analysis put the productive rate at about 87% or about 30% of the time.

Germline V CDR1 and CDR2: SGHRS, YFSETQ. The trim removed 5 bases at V and 4 bases at J, leaving 6 bases unmatched. The CDR3 covers 14 residues. Regarding this clone: Its antigen is as yet unknown.

It was with 60 Vbeta and 13 Jbeta primers that the PCR ran. TCRdb's copy holds only in-frame clones and misses some; the assay was immunoSEQ multiplex PCR. Of more than 150,000 clones listed, about 80% were seen once; the top ten hold approximately 2.9%. The chain links TRBV5-1 to TRBJ1-5, with 7 bases lining up with TRBD1. Sequencing was done on a sample of PBMCs. The source is a woman aged 45-65 years in good health and CMV-seropositive. The CDR3 bases are TGCGCCAGCAGACAAGACAGGGAGAATCAGCCCCAGCATTTT. It encodes CASRQDRENQPQHF.